What follows is one T cell receptor beta chain and its context. Its antigen is currently not known. Base qualities were left out, and no much larger clone turns up one base away. At the junction V is shortened by 3 bases and J by 3 bases, with 20 bases in between. Reading from cysteine to phenylalanine, the CDR3 counts 16 amino acids. CDR3 DNA is the only sequence kept; it has 48 bases, read in frame from the first base. From the germline V gene (reference sequence), CDR1 is GTSNPN and CDR2 is SVGIG. The immunoSEQ Assay, a bias-controlled multiplex PCR, was used to amplify TCRbeta CDR3 regions from genomic DNA. The paper's processing steps were these. The number of nucleated cells in each sample was estimated by amplification of reference gene primers within the assay. Sequence reads were collapsed and filtered to measure the absolute abundance of every unique TCRbeta CDR3 rearrangement. For each sample, productive Simpson clonality was calculated by taking the square root of Simpson's diversity index across productive rearrangements. The clones in this table, taken by TCRdb from immuneACCESS, are in-frame only. Not every clone is retained; where verified, under half of the shortfall comes from an unresolved V gene, and the cause of the rest is unknown. The V and J calls and clone size are taken from that table; D and trimming were inferred from the DNA. Recorded for this sample are 85,000 to 120,000 clones; over 70% of them occurred a single time. Jointly, the top ten make up approximately 0.87% of the sample.

The data derive from a study of blood T cell repertoires in COVID-19 (dated by TCRdb to the early 2020s). The study in broad terms: Samples covering the acute and convalescent phases of COVID-19 were provided by collaborators in the United States, Italy and Spain. The material from the prospective study consisted of cDNA or gDNA derived from T cells, B-cell-depleted T cells, or PBMCs. Subjects who had been exposed to COVID-19, were actively infected with it, or had recovered from it provided the deeply sampled blood TCRbeta repertoires that made up the dataset. The repertoires were released in a freely available public database meant as a resource for research on the immune response to SARS-CoV-2. The samples were drawn from two sources: the first 160 participants of the ongoing ImmuneRACE study, and 1,000 to 1,500 subjects contributed by 6 global collaborators. The sample metadata nearly always contained a de-identified subject ID, COVID-19 status, age in years and sex. Where available, HLA class I and class II types were taken from metadata supplied by the sample provider and were not determined by assay-based typing. Here is what the overall study found, with its caveats: The quantity of clinical and demographic metadata differed by source and by participant and was supplied without curation.

Whole blood was collected in K2EDTA tubes by collaborating institutions according to the institutions' own protocols. For TCRbeta analysis, collaborator samples were shipped as frozen whole blood, as isolated PBMCs, or as DNA extracted from either sample type. The rearranged chain carries TRBV30 and TRBJ1-2; matching of 6 bases hints at TRBD1 as the D gene. The receptor comes from a human donor with acute or convalescent COVID-19. The donor label of this sample is uncertain. Specimen: peripheral blood. The nucleotides read TGTGCCTGGAGGAAAATAGCAGGTGGGGGCTACTATGGCTACACCTTC. Its amino acids are CAWRKIAGGGYYGYTF.